This entry lists 8 T cell receptor beta chains sequenced from one sample in a study of blood T cells in healthy people across ages. Using a J-beta primer mix together with a sample-barcoded 5' primer, a second PCR was run for roughly 6 to 12 cycles. TCRdb processed the 5' RACE reads anew with MiXCR; each CDR3 protein has one entry. The repertoire holds about 1.8 million distinct CDR3 sequences, with roughly 52% as singletons. The sample consisted of blood. All receptors come from a woman between 35 and 50 years old in good health.

This clonotype was found a few times. V is TRBV5-1 and J is TRBJ2-7, with D uncertain. CDR3 length: 12 residues. Trimming pared 4 bases from V and 1 base from J, leaving 6 bases between. Germline values: CDR1 SGHRS, CDR2 YFSETQ. The CDR3 DNA reads as TGCGCCAGCAGCGACCAATCCTACGAGCAGTACTTC. This translates into CASSDQSYEQYF.

This clonotype was detected only a few times. The V call is TRBV6-2 or TRBV6-3, the J call TRBJ2-1; 9 bases align to TRBD1. This CDR3 has 16 amino acids. The V segment lost 2 bases and the J segment 8 bases; nucleotides outside the gene matches: 10. Germline V gene data show CDR1 as MNHEY and CDR2 as SVGEGT. The CDR3 is CASSYPRDRVDDEQFF. The CDR3 nucleotides are TGTGCCAGCAGTTACCCTAGGGACAGGGTAGATGATGAGCAGTTCTTC.

This clonotype occurred a few times. The chain carries TRBV14 and TRBJ1-1, with D perhaps TRBD1 (5 bases). This CDR3 is built from 17 residues. Trimming took 2 bases from V and 0 from J, leaving 16 bases between them. Germline V gene data show CDR1 as SGHDN and CDR2 as FVKESK. The CDR3 is CASSQLGAGGMNTEAFF. The CDR3 nucleotides read TGTGCCAGCAGCCAACTCGGGGCCGGGGGTATGAACACTGAAGCTTTCTTT.

The sample holds many counts of this clonotype. J is TRBJ2-3 and V is TRBV18; D gene ambiguous. Germline CDR1 KGHSH, CDR2 LQKENI. The CDR3 spans 12 residues. V lost 9 bases and J lost 4, with 11 bases in between. The CDR3 loop reads CASSPGSDTQYF. CDR3 in DNA: TGTGCCAGTAGCCCCGGGTCAGATACGCAGTATTTT.

This chain connects TRBV15 to TRBJ2-7, with 8 bases fitting TRBD2. The CDR3 is 15 amino acids. Trimming at V came to 1 base and at J to 4 bases, leaving 6 bases not matched to a gene. Germline V gene lookup returns CDR1 LNHNV and CDR2 YYDKDF (reference sequence). CDR3 loop: CATSRGSGVPYEQYF. The CDR3 DNA reads TGTGCCACCAGCAGAGGTAGCGGGGTTCCGTACGAGCAGTACTTC.

Regarding this clonotype: Germline and junction disagree at one end, which may indicate a read error. The chain carries TRBV5-1 and TRBJ2-7; 7 bases are shared with TRBD1. Germline V gives CDR1 SGHRS, CDR2 YFSETQ. The CDR3 consists of 15 residues. This CDR3 is CASSSDRDRTYEQYF. The CDR3 region has the DNA TGCGCCAGTAGCTCAGACCGGGACAGAACTTACGAGCAGTACTTC.

V usage is TRBV20-1 and J usage is TRBJ2-3, with 9 bases lining up with TRBD2. Losses at the gene ends were 5 bases for V and 3 bases for J; bases not matched to a gene: 15. The CDR3 has 17 amino acids. Germline V gene sequence: CDR1 DFQATT, CDR2 SNEGSKA (reference sequence). The CDR3 nucleotides are TGCAGTGCTTTGGACCCCTGGGCGGGGGGGCAGACAGATACGCAGTATTTT. Its translation: CSALDPWAGGQTDTQYF.

This clonotype showed up just once. This may stem from a read error, because a much larger clone lies one nucleotide away. The CDR3 DNA reads as TGCGCCAGCAGCCGAGGGTTGAGAGAAGAGACCCAGTACTTC. Translating it yields CASSRGLREETQYF. V and J are TRBV4-3 and TRBJ2-5; D is possibly TRBD2 (5 bases). This CDR3 is 14 amino acids long. The germline CDR1 and CDR2 sequences are LGHNA and YSLEER. V lost 4 bases and J lost 3, with 12 bases in between.